What follows is one TCR beta chain and its context. Its antigen is unknown. The CDR3 is 16 amino acids. The trim removed 1 base at V and 6 bases at J, leaving 9 bases unmatched. Germline CDR1 is SGHAT and CDR2 is FQNNGV. The source of the sample is a study of CD8+CD57+ T cells in acquired aplastic anemia. Findings and limits, study-wide: Fewer than 35 sequences, all CD8+ CDR3, were shared between patients and controls. No significant patient-versus-control difference appeared in CD8+ Simpson's diversity.

Genomic DNA templated the TCR beta VDJ and CDR3 profiling. From the reads, TCRdb called clonotypes with MiXCR, one entry per CDR3 protein. The sample includes 150,000 to 200,000 distinct CDR3 sequences, roughly 50% of them seen just once. Patients chosen for sequencing had CD8+CD57+ cells that had expanded, as shown by flow cytometry. Patients were therapy-naive when their blood was sampled. This rearrangement joins TRBV11-2 to TRBJ1-5, with 7 bases fitting TRBD1. The receptor's source is a human donor with aplastic anemia. Sequenced material: sorted CD4+, CD8+, or CD8+CD57+ T cells (not recorded which) from PBMCs. The CDR3 region has the DNA TGTGCCAGCAGCTTAGTATCTGGGACAGCTGCTCAGCCCCAGCATTTT. The encoded protein is CASSLVSGTAAQPQHF.